These 27 T cell receptor beta chains came from one sample sequenced in a study of shared clonotypes between healthy human individuals. The table came from immunoSEQ multiplex PCR; TCRdb's copy has only in-frame clones and leaves some out. The profile shows approximately 840,000 clones, around 96% of them singletons. As defined, naive CD8 cells were CD45RO-negative and positively selected for CCR7, with terminally differentiated effector memory CD45RA+ cells excluded. Sequencing used naive CD8+ T cells sorted from blood. Receptor source: a man younger than 45 in good health.

This clone was recorded once. DNA for the CDR3: TGTGCCAGCTCACCATCTGTCAGGGAGACCCAGTACTTC. It is translated as CASSPSVRETQYF. The chain has TRBV18 and TRBJ2-5; D gene ambiguous. In germline, CDR1 is KGHSH, CDR2 LQKENI. The V and J ends lost 2 bases and 5 bases respectively, with 9 bases between them. The CDR3 has 13 amino acids. The whole variable domain, filled in from reference TRBV18 and TRBJ2-5, reads NAGVMQNPRHLVRRRGQEARLRCSPMKGHSHVYWYRQLPEEGLKFMVYLQKENIIDESGMPKERFSAEFPKEGPSILRIQQVVRGDSAAYFCASSPSVRETQYFGPGTRLLVL.

This chain joins TRBV27 and TRBJ2-2, with unresolved D. The CDR3 runs 15 residues. V shed 6 bases and J shed 0 bases, with 11 bases lying between them. Germline lookup yields CDR1 MNHEY and CDR2 SMNVEV (reference sequence). DNA of the CDR3: TGTGCCAGCAGGTTTACGGCTACGAACACCGGGGAGCTGTTTTTT. This sequence encodes CASRFTATNTGELFF.

V usage is TRBV19 and J usage is TRBJ2-7; 9 positions match TRBD1. V gave up 3 bases and J gave up 4 bases; unmatched junction bases: 4. The CDR3 runs 14 residues. Germline V gives CDR1 LNHDA, CDR2 SQIVND (reference sequence). The CDR3 region has the DNA TGTGCCAGTAGTATGACAGGGGGGTATTACGAGCAGTACTTC. Residues: CASSMTGGYYEQYF.

The V gene is TRBV18, the J gene TRBJ1-1; D remains ambiguous. Germline values: CDR1 KGHSH, CDR2 LQKENI. V was clipped by 0 bases and J by 7 bases, with 12 bases between them. The CDR3 totals 14 residues. CDR3 amino acids: CASSPPSARSEAFF. The CDR3 DNA follows: TGTGCCAGCTCACCACCCTCGGCGAGAAGTGAAGCTTTCTTT.

This chain connects TRBV29-1 to TRBJ1-1, with a tentative D call TRBD1 (6 bases). V lost 3 bases to trimming and J lost 6 bases, with 11 bases between them. Germline V lookup: CDR1 SQVTM, CDR2 ANQGSEA. This CDR3 region has 12 residues. The CDR3: CSVEDSNPEAFF. Here the CDR3 DNA reads TGCAGCGTTGAGGACAGTAACCCTGAAGCTTTCTTT.

The gene calls are TRBV5-4 and TRBJ2-7; 9 bases are shared with TRBD1. This CDR3 has 15 residues. J gave up 7 bases and V 4 bases, and 12 bases lay outside the gene matches. In germline, CDR1 is SGHNT, CDR2 YYREEE (reference sequence). The CDR3 loop is CASSLDRGLGPEQYF. The CDR3 DNA follows: TGTGCCAGCAGCCTGGACAGGGGTCTTGGGCCTGAGCAGTACTTC.

The chain carries TRBV2 and TRBJ1-4; D is unclear. Germline V gene lookup returns CDR1 SNHLY and CDR2 FYNNEI. Trimming shortened V by 4 bases and J by 4 bases, and 10 bases separated the two germline ends. The CDR3 consists of 14 residues. As DNA, the CDR3 is TGTGCCAGCAGTGCCGGACTCCGTAATGAAAAACTGTTTTTT. Translating gives CASSAGLRNEKLFF.

With regard to this clone: A read error may account for a junction end that differs from germline. The V call is TRBV7-7, the J call TRBJ1-2; 9 nucleotides agree with TRBD1. Germline V gene sequence: CDR1 SSHAT, CDR2 FNYEAQ (reference sequence). This CDR3 comprises 15 residues. The CDR3 sequence: CASSRGTGWENGYTF. The CDR3 DNA is TGTGCTAGCAGCCGCGGGACAGGGTGGGAGAATGGCTACACCTTC. The whole variable domain, filled in from reference TRBV7-7 and TRBJ1-2, reads GAGVSQSPRYKVTKRGQDVTLRCDPISSHATLYWYQQALGQGPEFLTYFNYEAQPDKSGLPSDRFSAERPEGSISTLTIQRTEQRDSAMYRCASSRGTGWENGYTFGSGTRLTVV.

The chain links TRBV27 to TRBJ2-1; D ambiguous. The V gene's germline CDR1 is MNHEY and CDR2 SMNVEV (reference sequence). The CDR3 loop spans 13 amino acids. The ends were cut back, 4 bases at V and 2 bases at J, with 6 bases in the middle. CDR3 residues: CASSSRTYNEQFF. As DNA, the CDR3 is TGTGCCAGCAGTTCGCGAACCTACAATGAGCAGTTCTTC.

This clone has more than one count but fewer than ten. The V call is TRBV9, the J call TRBJ2-7; no clear D gene. With 0 bases removed from V and 0 bases from J, the gap between germline ends came to 7 bases. The CDR3 runs to 14 residues. Germline V gene lookup returns CDR1 SGDLS and CDR2 YYNGEE. The CDR3, as DNA: TGTGCCAGCAGCGTAGGCCAGAGCTCCTACGAGCAGTACTTC. Protein sequence: CASSVGQSSYEQYF. The variable domain in full, with the rest retrieved from reference TRBV9 and TRBJ2-7, is DSGVTQTPKHLITATGQRVTLRCSPRSGDLSVYWYQQSLDQGLQFLIQYYNGEERAKGNILERFSAQQFPDLHSELNLSSLELGDSALYFCASSVGQSSYEQYFGPGTRLTVT.

Notes on this clone: At the DNA level, this CDR3 is encoded by other sequences in the same sample as well. V is TRBV11-3 and J is TRBJ2-7; 11 bases line up with TRBD1. V was clipped by 5 bases and J by 4 bases; unmatched bases: 4. The germline V gene encodes CDR1 SGHNT and CDR2 YENEEA. CDR3 size: 14 residues. CDR3 nucleotides: TGTGCCAGCAGCCCCCGGGACAGGGGGTACGAGCAGTACTTC. As protein: CASSPRDRGYEQYF. Variable domain in full (rest from reference TRBV11-3 and TRBJ2-7): EAGVVQSPRYKIIEKKQPVAFWCNPISGHNTLYWYLQNLGQGPELLIRYENEEAVDDSQLPKDRFSAERLKGVDSTLKIQPAELGDSAVYLCASSPRDRGYEQYFGPGTRLTVT.

Regarding this clone: The same CDR3 is also encoded by other DNA sequences in this sample. This chain connects TRBV6-5 to TRBJ2-3; possible D gene TRBD1, 5 bases. The CDR3 contains 13 residues. Trimming removed 5 bases from V and 3 bases from J, with 9 bases in between. Germline V CDR1 and CDR2: MNHEY, SVGAGI. The CDR3 DNA reads as TGTGCCAGCAGTCCCCAGGGAACAGATACGCAGTATTTT. This sequence encodes CASSPQGTDTQYF.

CDR3 in amino acids: CASSANDRNQPQHF. The CDR3 bases are TGTGCCAGCAGCGCGAACGACAGGAATCAGCCCCAGCATTTT. The chain has TRBV9 and TRBJ1-5; the D gene is possibly TRBD1 (6 bases). This CDR3 spans 14 amino acids. The V gene lost 3 bases and the J gene lost 4 bases, with 11 bases spanning the gap. CDR1 and CDR2 (germline): SGDLS, YYNGEE.

V is TRBV5-6 and J is TRBJ2-2; weak D call: TRBD2 (5 bases). V lost 5 bases and J 2 bases, leaving 13 bases between the germline ends. This CDR3 is 15 amino acids long. Germline assignment: CDR1 SGHDT and CDR2 YYEEEE. In DNA, the CDR3 is TGTGCCAGCAGTTTAGCGTTCTTTAACACCGGGGAGCTGTTTTTT. Translating it yields CASSLAFFNTGELFF.

V is TRBV5-1 and J is TRBJ2-7; D perhaps matches TRBD2 (6 bases). Germline V gene lookup returns CDR1 SGHRS and CDR2 YFSETQ. Trimming left V 0 bases short and J 0 bases short, with 16 bases between. This CDR3 is built from 17 residues. The CDR3 is CASSLALGGPNSYEQYF. The CDR3 DNA reads TGCGCCAGCAGCTTGGCCCTCGGGGGACCCAACTCCTACGAGCAGTACTTC.

The CDR3 sequence is CASSLTPSRVGEKLFF. CDR3 DNA sequence: TGCGCCAGCAGCTTGACCCCATCCAGGGTCGGTGAAAAACTGTTTTTT. The chain is built from TRBV5-1 and TRBJ1-4; a possible D gene is TRBD1 (5 bases). The CDR3 contains 16 residues. CDR1 and CDR2 (germline): SGHRS, YFSETQ. The V and J ends lost 1 base and 7 bases respectively, with 17 bases between them.

The rearrangement joins TRBV7-9 to TRBJ2-7; D tentatively fits TRBD1 or TRBD2 (5 bases each). Trimming left V 5 bases short and J 5 bases short, with 16 bases between. Germline-derived CDR1 and CDR2 are SEHNR and FQNEAQ (reference sequence). The CDR3 consists of 14 residues. The CDR3 coding sequence is TGTGCCAGCAGCCCGGGACCTAAAATAAACGAGCAGTACTTC. Translating gives CASSPGPKINEQYF.

The chain carries TRBV25-1 and TRBJ2-7; TRBD1 aligns across 12 bases. The trim removed 6 bases at V and 4 bases at J, leaving 7 bases unmatched. There are 15 residues in the CDR3. Looked up from germline, CDR1 is MGHDK and CDR2 is SYGVNS. The CDR3 DNA sequence: TGTGCCAGCAGAGGAATGGGACAGGGGGCGTACGAGCAGTACTTC. Protein sequence: CASRGMGQGAYEQYF.

This chain links TRBV7-9 with TRBJ1-2, with D tentatively TRBD1 (5 bases). Germline-derived CDR1 and CDR2 are SEHNR and FQNEAQ (reference sequence). Deletions cut 5 bases from V and 1 base from J, with 14 bases between. The CDR3 is 15 amino acids. DNA of the CDR3: TGTGCCAGCAGCCCTTTAGGGGCTGGTAACTATGGCTACACCTTC. This gives the protein CASSPLGAGNYGYTF.

The chain recombines TRBV6-5 with TRBJ2-5; D possibly corresponds to TRBD2 (5 bases). Per germline, CDR1 MNHEY and CDR2 SVGAGI. The CDR3 is made up of 11 amino acids. Trimming removed 10 bases from V and 5 bases from J, with 11 bases in between. This CDR3 is CATGVEETQYF. The CDR3 bases are TGTGCCACCGGGGTAGAGGAGACCCAGTACTTC.

This clone was detected only once. V gene TRBV7-2 combines with J gene TRBJ2-1; possible D gene TRBD1, 6 bases. In germline, CDR1 is SGHTA, CDR2 FQGNSA. The CDR3 runs to 13 residues. Trimming removed 3 bases from V and 4 bases from J, with 7 bases in between. This CDR3 reads CASSLGHYNEQFF. The CDR3 DNA reads TGTGCCAGCAGCTTGGGACATTACAATGAGCAGTTCTTC.

The V gene is TRBV6-5, the J gene TRBJ1-1, with D hard to call. Trimming shortened V by 6 bases and J by 0 bases, and 14 bases separated the two germline ends. Germline CDR1 and CDR2: MNHEY and SVGAGI. The CDR3 has 15 residues. CDR3 coding DNA: TGTGCCAGCAGCCGGCCGCACGGGGTGAACACTGAAGCTTTCTTT. This codes for CASSRPHGVNTEAFF.

The V gene is TRBV5-4, the J gene TRBJ2-1, with 9 bases aligning to TRBD1. CDR3 size: 14 residues. From germline, CDR1 is SGHNT and CDR2 YYREEE (reference sequence). V dropped 6 bases and J dropped 7; count of bases not matched to a gene: 8. CDR3 bases: TGTGCCAGCACCCCCGGGACAGGGATGAATGAGCAGTTCTTC. Its translation: CASTPGTGMNEQFF.

This clone was picked up a small number of times. This chain uses TRBV2 with TRBJ2-7; the match to TRBD2 covers 11 bases. Germline V CDR1 and CDR2: SNHLY, FYNNEI. The CDR3 contains 15 residues. Trimming took 2 bases from V and 2 from J; bases not matched to a gene: 2. Here the CDR3 DNA reads TGTGCCAGCAGTGAAACTAGCGGGAGTACCTACGAGCAGTACTTC. Its protein product is CASSETSGSTYEQYF.

The genes are TRBV2 and TRBJ2-1; possibly TRBD2 for D (7 bases). CDR1 is SNHLY and CDR2 is FYNNEI in the germline V gene. This CDR3 spans 13 amino acids. V was shortened by 11 bases and J by 2 bases, with 13 bases between the two germline ends. The CDR3 nucleotides are TGTGCCGCACGGGGGGACACCTACAATGAGCAGTTCTTC. Protein: CAARGDTYNEQFF.

The chain has TRBV6-1 and TRBJ2-7; 7 bases line up with TRBD1. The V segment lost 9 bases and the J segment 5 bases; nucleotides outside the gene matches: 13. The CDR3 runs to 14 residues. Germline V gene lookup returns CDR1 MNHNS and CDR2 SASEGT. CDR3 sequence: CARKDREHQDEQYF. In DNA, the CDR3 is TGTGCCAGGAAAGACAGGGAACATCAGGACGAGCAGTACTTC.

As to this clone: This sample includes further DNA sequences coding for the same CDR3. The chain has TRBV5-1 and TRBJ2-7, with TRBD2 identical over 9 bases. CDR3 length: 13 residues. CDR1 SGHRS and CDR2 YFSETQ come from the germline V gene. Trimming at V came to 5 bases and at J to 5 bases, leaving 5 bases not matched to a gene. The CDR3 sequence is CASSLAGFHEQYF. The CDR3 DNA is TGCGCCAGCAGTCTAGCGGGATTCCACGAGCAGTACTTC.